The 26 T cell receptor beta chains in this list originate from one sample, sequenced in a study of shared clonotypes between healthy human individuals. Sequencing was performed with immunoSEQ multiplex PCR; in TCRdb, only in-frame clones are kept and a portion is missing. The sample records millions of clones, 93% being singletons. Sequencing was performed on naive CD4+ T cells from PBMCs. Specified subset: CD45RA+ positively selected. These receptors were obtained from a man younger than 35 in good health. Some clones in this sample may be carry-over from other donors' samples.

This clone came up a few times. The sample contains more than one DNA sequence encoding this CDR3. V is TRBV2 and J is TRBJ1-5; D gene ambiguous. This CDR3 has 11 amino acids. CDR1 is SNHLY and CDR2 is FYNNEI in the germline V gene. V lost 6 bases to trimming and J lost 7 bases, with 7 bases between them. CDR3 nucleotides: TGTGCCAGCAGCCTAGGACAGCCCCAGCATTTT. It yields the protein CASSLGQPQHF.

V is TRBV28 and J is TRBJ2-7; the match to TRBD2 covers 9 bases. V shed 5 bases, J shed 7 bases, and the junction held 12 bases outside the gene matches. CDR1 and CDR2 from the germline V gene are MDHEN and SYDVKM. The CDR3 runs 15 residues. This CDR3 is CASSQPSGRTWEQYF. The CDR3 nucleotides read TGTGCCAGCAGTCAGCCCAGCGGGAGGACTTGGGAGCAGTACTTC.

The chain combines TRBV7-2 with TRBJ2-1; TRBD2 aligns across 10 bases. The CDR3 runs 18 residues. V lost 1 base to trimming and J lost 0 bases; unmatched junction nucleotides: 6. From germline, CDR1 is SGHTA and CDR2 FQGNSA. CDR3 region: CASSLEGLARSSYNEQFF. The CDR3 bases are TGTGCCAGCAGCTTAGAGGGACTAGCGAGAAGCTCCTACAATGAGCAGTTCTTC.

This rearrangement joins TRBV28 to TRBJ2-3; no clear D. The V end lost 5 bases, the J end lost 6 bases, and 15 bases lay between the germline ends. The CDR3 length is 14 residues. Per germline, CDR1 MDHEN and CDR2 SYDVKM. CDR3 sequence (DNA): TGTGCCAGCAGTCCACGGACCCGGCCGGATACGCAGTATTTT. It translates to CASSPRTRPDTQYF.

The CDR3 loop reads CASSPPGVGLFF. As DNA, the CDR3 is TGTGCCAGCTCACCACCGGGGGTCGGACTGTTTTTT. The genes are TRBV18 and TRBJ1-4, with D possibly being TRBD1 (5 bases). V was pared by 0 bases and J by 13 bases, with 9 bases between. Per the germline V gene, CDR1 is KGHSH and CDR2 is LQKENI. The CDR3 runs to 12 residues.

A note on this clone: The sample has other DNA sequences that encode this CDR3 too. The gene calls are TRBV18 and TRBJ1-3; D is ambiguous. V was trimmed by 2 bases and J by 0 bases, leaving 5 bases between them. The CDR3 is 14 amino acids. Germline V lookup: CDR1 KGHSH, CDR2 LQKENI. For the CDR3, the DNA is TGTGCCAGCTCACCAGAGGCCTCTGGAAACACCATATATTTT. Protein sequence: CASSPEASGNTIYF.

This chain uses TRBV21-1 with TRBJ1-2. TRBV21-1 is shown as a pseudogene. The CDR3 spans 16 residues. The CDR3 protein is CASSMGRQQSNYGYTF. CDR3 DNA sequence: TGTGCCAGCAGCATGGGGAGACAGCAATCTAACTATGGCTACACCTTC.

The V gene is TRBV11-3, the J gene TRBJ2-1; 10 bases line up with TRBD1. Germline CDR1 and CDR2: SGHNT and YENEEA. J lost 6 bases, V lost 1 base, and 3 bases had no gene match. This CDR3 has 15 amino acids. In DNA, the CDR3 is TGTGCCAGCAGCTTAGGGACAGGGGGGTTCAATGAGCAGTTCTTC. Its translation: CASSLGTGGFNEQFF.

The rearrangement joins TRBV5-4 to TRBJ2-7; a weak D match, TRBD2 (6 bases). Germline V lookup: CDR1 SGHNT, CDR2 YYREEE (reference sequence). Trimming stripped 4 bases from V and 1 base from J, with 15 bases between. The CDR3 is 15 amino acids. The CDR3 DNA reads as TGTGCCAGCAGCATTTCCGGGACTGCATCCTACGAGCAGTACTTC. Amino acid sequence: CASSISGTASYEQYF.

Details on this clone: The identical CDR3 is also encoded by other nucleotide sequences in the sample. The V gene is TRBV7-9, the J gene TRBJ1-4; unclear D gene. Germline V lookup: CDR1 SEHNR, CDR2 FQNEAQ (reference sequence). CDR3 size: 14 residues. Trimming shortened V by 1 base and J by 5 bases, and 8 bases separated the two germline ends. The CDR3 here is CASSLGGGNEKLFF. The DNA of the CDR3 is TGTGCCAGCAGCTTAGGAGGCGGGAATGAAAAACTGTTTTTT.

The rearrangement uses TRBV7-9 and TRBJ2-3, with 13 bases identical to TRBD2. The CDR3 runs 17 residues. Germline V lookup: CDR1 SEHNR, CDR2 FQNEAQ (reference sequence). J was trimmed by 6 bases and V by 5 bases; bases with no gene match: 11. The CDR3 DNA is TGTGCCAGCAGCCCCACTAGCGGGAGGGCATCGTCCGATACGCAGTATTTT. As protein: CASSPTSGRASSDTQYF. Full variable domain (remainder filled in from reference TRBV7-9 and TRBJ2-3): DTGVSQNPRHKITKRGQNVTFRCDPISEHNRLYWYRQTLGQGPEFLTYFQNEAQLEKSRLLSDRFSAERPKGSFSTLEIQRTEQGDSAMYLCASSPTSGRASSDTQYFGPGTRLTVL.

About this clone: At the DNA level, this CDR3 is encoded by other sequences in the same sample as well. Written as DNA, the CDR3 is TGTGCCAGCAGTTACTCGGGGCGCACAGATACGCAGTATTTT. It translates to CASSYSGRTDTQYF. V usage is TRBV6-6 and J usage is TRBJ2-3, with D possibly being TRBD1 (5 bases). The V end lost 0 bases, the J end lost 1 base, and 5 bases lay between the germline ends. The V gene's germline CDR1 is MNHNY and CDR2 SVGAGI (reference sequence). The CDR3 contains 14 residues.

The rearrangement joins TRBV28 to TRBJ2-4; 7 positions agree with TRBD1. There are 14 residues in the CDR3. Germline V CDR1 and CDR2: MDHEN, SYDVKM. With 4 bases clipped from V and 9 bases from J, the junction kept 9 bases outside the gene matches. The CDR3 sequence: CASSYRGRLGIQYF. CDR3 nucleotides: TGTGCCAGCAGTTATAGGGGGCGGTTGGGCATTCAGTACTTC.

The CDR3 sequence is CASSFEGASPTFF. CDR3 in DNA: TGTGCCAGCAGTTTCGAGGGCGCGTCCCCTACTTTCTTT. V usage is TRBV2 and J usage is TRBJ1-1, with D unresolved. Germline CDR1 and CDR2: SNHLY and FYNNEI. The V end lost 5 bases, the J end lost 12 bases, and 19 bases lay between the germline ends. The CDR3 has 13 residues.

CDR3 in DNA: TGTGCCAGCAGCTTAACTAGCGGAGGAGATACGCAGTATTTT. This sequence encodes CASSLTSGGDTQYF. This chain connects TRBV7-3 to TRBJ2-3, with D possibly matching TRBD2 (6 bases). The CDR3 is 14 residues long. V was shortened by 0 bases and J by 5 bases, with 9 bases between the two germline ends. CDR1 is SGHTA and CDR2 is FQGTGA in the germline V gene.

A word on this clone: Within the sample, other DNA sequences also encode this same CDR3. The CDR3 nucleotides read TGTGCCAGCAGGCAGGACAGTAATGAAAAACTGTTTTTT. Residues: CASRQDSNEKLFF. The V call is TRBV6-6, the J call TRBJ1-4, with D tentatively TRBD1 (6 bases). The CDR3 loop spans 13 amino acids. Germline V gene sequence: CDR1 MNHNY, CDR2 SVGAGI (reference sequence). With 6 bases removed from V and 4 bases from J, the gap between germline ends came to 9 bases.

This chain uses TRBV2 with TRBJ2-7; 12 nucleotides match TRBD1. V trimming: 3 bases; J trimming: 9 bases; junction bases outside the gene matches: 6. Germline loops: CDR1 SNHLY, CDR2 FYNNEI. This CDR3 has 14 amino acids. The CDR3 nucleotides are TGTGCCAGCAGTGAGTCTGGGACAGGGGGCCCGCAGTACTTC. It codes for CASSESGTGGPQYF.

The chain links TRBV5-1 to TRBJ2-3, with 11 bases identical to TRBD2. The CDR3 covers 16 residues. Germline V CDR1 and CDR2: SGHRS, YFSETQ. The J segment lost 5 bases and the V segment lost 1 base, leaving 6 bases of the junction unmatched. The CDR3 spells CASSLLPSGRIDTQYF. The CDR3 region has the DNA TGCGCCAGCAGCTTGTTGCCTAGCGGGAGGATAGATACGCAGTATTTT.

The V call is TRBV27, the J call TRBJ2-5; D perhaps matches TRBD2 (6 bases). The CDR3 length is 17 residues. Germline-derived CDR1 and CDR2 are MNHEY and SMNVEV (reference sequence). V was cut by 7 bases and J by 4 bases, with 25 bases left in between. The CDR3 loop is CASNEKVVVREAETQYF. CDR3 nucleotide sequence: TGTGCCAGCAACGAAAAGGTCGTCGTCAGGGAGGCAGAGACCCAGTACTTC.

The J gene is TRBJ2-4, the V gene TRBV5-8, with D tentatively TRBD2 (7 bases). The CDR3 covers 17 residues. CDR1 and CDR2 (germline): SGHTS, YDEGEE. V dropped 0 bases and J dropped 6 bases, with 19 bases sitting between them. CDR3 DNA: TGTGCCAGCAGCTTGGTGGTTGGGGGGGCGCGTGGAAACATTCAGTACTTC. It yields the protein CASSLVVGGARGNIQYF. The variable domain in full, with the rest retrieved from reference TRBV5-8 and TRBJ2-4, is EAGVTQSPTHLIKTRGQQATLRCSPISGHTSVYWYQQALGLGLQFLLWYDEGEERNRGNFPPRFSGRQFPNYSSELNVNALELEDSALYLCASSLVVGGARGNIQYFGAGTRLSVL.

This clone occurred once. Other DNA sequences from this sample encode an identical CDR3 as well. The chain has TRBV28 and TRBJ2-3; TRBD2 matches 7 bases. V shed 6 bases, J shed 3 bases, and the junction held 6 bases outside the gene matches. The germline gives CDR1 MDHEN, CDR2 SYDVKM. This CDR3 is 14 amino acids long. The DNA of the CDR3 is TGTGCCAGCAGCTTAGGCGGGAGTACAGATACGCAGTATTTT. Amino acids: CASSLGGSTDTQYF.

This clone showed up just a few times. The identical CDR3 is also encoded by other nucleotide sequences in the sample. In DNA, the CDR3 is TGTGCCAGCAGCAGGACAGGGGGGAACACTGAAGCTTTCTTT. Translated: CASSRTGGNTEAFF. V is TRBV5-4 and J is TRBJ1-1; 10 bases are a match to TRBD1. The CDR3 loop spans 14 amino acids. V trimming: 4 bases; J trimming: 1 base; junction bases outside the gene matches: 1. Looked up from germline, CDR1 is SGHNT and CDR2 is YYREEE (reference sequence).

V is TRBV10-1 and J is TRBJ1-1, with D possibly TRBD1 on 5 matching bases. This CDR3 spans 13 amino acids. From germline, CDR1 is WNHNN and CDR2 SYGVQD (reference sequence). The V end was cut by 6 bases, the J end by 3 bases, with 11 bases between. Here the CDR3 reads CASSGHPDTEAFF. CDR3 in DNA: TGCGCCAGCAGCGGACACCCGGACACTGAAGCTTTCTTT.

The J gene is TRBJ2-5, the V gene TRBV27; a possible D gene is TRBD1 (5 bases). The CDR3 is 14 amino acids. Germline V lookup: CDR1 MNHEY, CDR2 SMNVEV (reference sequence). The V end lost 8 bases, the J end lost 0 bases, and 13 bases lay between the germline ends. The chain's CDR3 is CASARSRDQETQYF. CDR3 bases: TGTGCCAGCGCAAGGTCCAGGGACCAAGAGACCCAGTACTTC.

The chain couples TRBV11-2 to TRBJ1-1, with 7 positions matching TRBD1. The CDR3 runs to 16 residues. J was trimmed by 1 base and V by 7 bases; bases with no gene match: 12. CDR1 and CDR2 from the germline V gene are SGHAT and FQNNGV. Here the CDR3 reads CASNLRPGQTNTEAFF. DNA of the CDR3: TGTGCCAGCAACCTCCGCCCGGGACAGACGAACACTGAAGCTTTCTTT.

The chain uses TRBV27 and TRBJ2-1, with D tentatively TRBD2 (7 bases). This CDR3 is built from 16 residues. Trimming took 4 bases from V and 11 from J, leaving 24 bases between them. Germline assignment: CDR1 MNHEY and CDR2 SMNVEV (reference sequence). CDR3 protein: CASSWFFAGAPPQQFF. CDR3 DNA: TGTGCCAGCAGTTGGTTTTTCGCGGGGGCCCCTCCACAGCAGTTCTTC.